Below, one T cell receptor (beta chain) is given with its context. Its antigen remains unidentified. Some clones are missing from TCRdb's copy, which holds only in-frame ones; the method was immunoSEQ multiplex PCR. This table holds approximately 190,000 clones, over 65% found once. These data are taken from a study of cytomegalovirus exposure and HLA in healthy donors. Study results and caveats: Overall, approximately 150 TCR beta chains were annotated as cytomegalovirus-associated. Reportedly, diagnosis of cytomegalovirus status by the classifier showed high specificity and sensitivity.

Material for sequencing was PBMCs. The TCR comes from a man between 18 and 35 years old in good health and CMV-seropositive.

The CDR3 here is CASSLGSNEQFF. The CDR3 DNA reads TGTGCCAGCAGCTTAGGTAGCAATGAGCAGTTCTTC. The chain joins TRBV7-2 to TRBJ2-1, with D unresolved. CDR1 and CDR2 (germline): SGHTA, FQGNSA. The CDR3 is 12 residues long. V gave up 1 base and J gave up 6 bases, with 4 bases separating them.